This T cell receptor (beta chain) was captured by sequencing in a study of T-cell reconstitution after alpha-beta-depleted transplantation in children. Study findings and constraints: There were some patients whose high TCRbeta diversity at day 60 came from surviving recipient T cells and thymic progenitors.

Turning to this clonotype: Its cognate antigen is unknown.

The CDR3 is made up of 11 amino acids. Trimming at V came to 5 bases and at J to 13 bases, leaving 5 bases not matched to a gene. Germline loops: CDR1 SGHAT, CDR2 FQNNGV. The TCRbeta library incorporated unique molecular identifiers. TCRdb passed the PCR reads through MiXCR, listing each CDR3 protein once. The sample has roughly 220,000 distinct CDR3 sequences, approximately 8% seen once. The material was PBMCs, mostly from graft donor cells, obtained 360 days after TCRalphabeta/CD19-depleted stem cell transplant. The receptor was isolated from a male patient aged 2-15 years who had a stem cell transplant for acute myeloid leukemia, so the T cells may come from the graft donor. This chain links TRBV11-2 with TRBJ1-2, with TRBD1 identical over 9 bases. As DNA, the CDR3 is TGTGCCAGCAGCCGCGGACAGGGGCGCACCTTC. Protein product: CASSRGQGRTF.